This T cell receptor (beta chain) was sequenced during a study of T cell changes during pregnancy in multiple sclerosis. Germline trimming cut 2 bases from V and 7 bases from J; bases unmatched to any gene: 5. Per germline, CDR1 SGHDT and CDR2 YYEEEE. The CDR3 extends over 15 amino acids. Data came from immunoSEQ multiplex PCR; TCRdb stores just in-frame clones and leaves some out. The sample shows under 50,000 clones, 92% of them seen only once. The receptor was isolated from a female donor with multiple sclerosis, enrolled in a pregnancy study. The sample was CD8+ T cells from peripheral blood mononuclear cells, taken before pregnancy. The J gene is TRBJ2-2, the V gene TRBV5-6; TRBD2 matches at 10 bases. CDR3 in amino acids: CASSFHRLAGGELFF. The CDR3 coding sequence is TGTGCCAGCAGCTTTCACAGACTAGCGGGCGGGGAGCTGTTTTTT.